The 28 T cell receptor beta chains below were found in one sample sequenced in a study of blood T cell repertoires in COVID-19. Some clones are missing from TCRdb's copy, which holds only in-frame ones; the method was immunoSEQ multiplex PCR. The data hold roughly 81,000 clones, with 91% observed a single time. Sample: peripheral blood. Source of these receptors: a woman aged 45-59 years in a cohort sampled during active COVID-19.

This chain connects TRBV5-1 to TRBJ2-1; weak D call: TRBD1 (6 bases). The CDR3 length is 15 residues. Trimming shortened V by 4 bases and J by 0 bases, and 11 bases separated the two germline ends. CDR1 and CDR2 (germline): SGHRS, YFSETQ. CDR3 protein: CASSPDRSSYNEQFF. DNA for the CDR3: TGCGCCAGCAGCCCAGACAGGAGCTCCTACAATGAGCAGTTCTTC.

This clone was observed a single time. V usage is TRBV5-1 and J usage is TRBJ1-5, with D perhaps matching TRBD1 (6 bases). This CDR3 has 15 residues. V was pared by 4 bases and J by 7 bases, with 18 bases between. CDR1 and CDR2 from the germline V gene are SGHRS and YFSETQ. CDR3 residues: CASSLSGGGGQPQHF. CDR3 sequence (DNA): TGCGCCAGCAGCCTGAGCGGGGGGGGCGGGCAGCCCCAGCATTTT.

This clone occurred once. The rearrangement joins TRBV5-4 to TRBJ2-2; tentative D call: TRBD2 (5 bases). The CDR3 extends over 15 amino acids. CDR1 is SGHNT, CDR2 YYREEE, per germline (reference sequence). Between the trimmed V and J ends, which lost 3 bases and 4 bases, there was a span of 13 bases. This CDR3 is CASSSVRGTTGELFF. CDR3 in DNA: TGTGCCAGCAGCTCCGTCCGGGGAACCACCGGGGAGCTGTTTTTT.

V and J are TRBV4-1 and TRBJ1-4; a possible D gene is TRBD1 (5 bases). This CDR3 region has 15 residues. Germline lookup yields CDR1 MGHRA and CDR2 YSYEKL. V was shortened by 1 base and J by 3 bases, with 9 bases between the two germline ends. Here the CDR3 DNA reads TGCGCCAGCAGCCAAGTACCGGGGGCTAATGAAAAACTGTTTTTT. Protein: CASSQVPGANEKLFF.

The gene calls are TRBV12-3 or TRBV12-4 and TRBJ2-7; TRBD1 might be the D (6 bases). CDR3 length: 13 amino acids. The ends were cut back, 4 bases at V and 1 base at J, with 8 bases in the middle. The CDR3 DNA follows: TGTGCCAGCAGTTCAGGGGCATCCTACGAGCAGTACTTC. It yields the protein CASSSGASYEQYF.

The chain is built from TRBV3-1 (or the pseudogene TRBV3-2) and TRBJ1-1; 7 nucleotides line up with TRBD1. V shed 0 bases and J 5 bases; nucleotides not matched to a gene: 12. CDR1 and CDR2 (germline): LGHDT, YNNKEL (reference sequence). The CDR3 extends over 17 amino acids. CDR3 sequence: CASSQEVLTTGRTEAFF. The CDR3 DNA reads as TGTGCCAGCAGCCAAGAGGTGTTAACGACAGGGCGAACTGAAGCTTTCTTT.

The J gene is TRBJ2-5, the V gene TRBV3-1 (or the pseudogene TRBV3-2); unclear D gene. The germline V gene has CDR1 LGHDT and CDR2 YNNKEL (reference sequence). V was cut by 1 base and J by 10 bases, with 10 bases left in between. This CDR3 is built from 12 residues. The CDR3 region has the DNA TGTGCCAGCAGCCAAGCCAACGGTGGCCAGTACTTC. Residues: CASSQANGGQYF.

This chain joins TRBV3-1 (or the pseudogene TRBV3-2) and TRBJ1-2; 7 positions agree with TRBD1. From germline, CDR1 is LGHDT and CDR2 YNNKEL (reference sequence). The CDR3 extends over 15 amino acids. Trimming cost V 4 bases and J 0 bases; bases outside gene matches: 5. This chain's CDR3 is CASSRGQATNYGYTF. For the CDR3, the DNA is TGTGCCAGCAGCCGTGGACAGGCGACTAACTATGGCTACACCTTC.

The rearrangement uses TRBV6-5 and TRBJ1-5; no clear D. CDR3 length: 14 residues. The germline V and J ends were trimmed by 4 bases and 11 bases, with 18 bases remaining between them. CDR1 and CDR2 from the germline V gene are MNHEY and SVGAGI. CDR3 loop: CASSFSLYGGSQHF. The CDR3 DNA follows: TGTGCCAGCAGTTTCTCCCTTTACGGAGGGTCCCAGCATTTT.

In its sample, this clone was seen once. The chain joins TRBV5-1 to TRBJ2-7, with 10 bases identical to TRBD2. V dropped 3 bases and J dropped 7; count of bases not matched to a gene: 7. This CDR3 comprises 14 residues. CDR1 is SGHRS, CDR2 YFSETQ, per germline. Here the CDR3 reads CASSSSDSGGEQYF. The CDR3 region has the DNA TGCGCCAGCAGCTCCTCGGATAGCGGGGGGGAGCAGTACTTC.

The J gene is TRBJ2-1, the V gene TRBV11-3, with TRBD2 matching over 14 bases. J gave up 9 bases and V 5 bases, and 12 bases lay outside the gene matches. This CDR3 has 17 amino acids. From germline, CDR1 is SGHNT and CDR2 YENEEA. The CDR3 loop is CASSPPSGTSGGGEQFF. The CDR3 DNA sequence: TGTGCCAGCAGCCCTCCCTCCGGGACTAGCGGGGGAGGTGAGCAGTTCTTC.

This chain connects TRBV18 to TRBJ1-1; 8 nucleotides agree with TRBD1. CDR3 size: 14 residues. Germline V gene data show CDR1 as KGHSH and CDR2 as LQKENI. The junction had 4 bases not matched to a gene; V was cut back by 2 bases and J by 5 bases. The CDR3 region has the DNA TGTGCCAGCTCACCAGGACAGGGAGAGACTGAAGCTTTCTTT. Its translation: CASSPGQGETEAFF.

The J gene is TRBJ2-3, the V gene TRBV9, with TRBD2 identical over 10 bases. The CDR3 is 16 residues long. Germline V gene sequence: CDR1 SGDLS, CDR2 YYNGEE. V gave up 3 bases and J gave up 6 bases; unmatched junction bases: 10. Here the CDR3 DNA reads TGTGCCAGCAGCGCATCAGCGGGGGGGTATACGGATACGCAGTATTTT. Protein: CASSASAGGYTDTQYF.

The CDR3, as DNA: TGTGCCAGCAGCCATAGCTGGGAGACCCAGTACTTC. As protein: CASSHSWETQYF. The genes are TRBV7-9 and TRBJ2-5; no reliable D call. Germline V CDR1 and CDR2: SEHNR, FQNEAQ (reference sequence). The CDR3 covers 12 residues. Trimming cost V 5 bases and J 5 bases, with 9 bases left between them.

Only a few counts were recorded for this clone. The rearrangement links TRBV20-1 to TRBJ2-2; 8 nucleotides match TRBD1. Unmatched junction bases numbered 6, after V lost 3 bases and J lost 6 bases. Germline V lookup: CDR1 DFQATT, CDR2 SNEGSKA (reference sequence). The CDR3 has 14 residues. The DNA for the CDR3 is TGCAGTGCTAGTCGGACAGGGTACGCCGGGGAGCTGTTTTTT. Translating gives CSASRTGYAGELFF.

The gene calls are TRBV10-3 and TRBJ2-7; tentative D call: TRBD2 (5 bases). The germline gives CDR1 ENHRY, CDR2 SYGVKD. This CDR3 is built from 12 residues. V lost 10 bases and J lost 7, with 17 bases in between. The CDR3 DNA follows: TGTGCCACACAGACGGGGATAGGGGAGCAGTACTTC. Translated: CATQTGIGEQYF.

This chain joins TRBV30 and TRBJ2-7; 9 bases agree with TRBD1. CDR1 is GTSNPN and CDR2 is SVGIG in the germline V gene (reference sequence). There are 14 residues in the CDR3. The V segment lost 3 bases and the J segment 5 bases; nucleotides outside the gene matches: 8. CDR3 loop: CAWRSGTGSNEQYF. DNA for the CDR3: TGTGCCTGGAGGTCGGGGACAGGGAGTAACGAGCAGTACTTC. Full variable domain (missing parts from reference TRBV30 and TRBJ2-7): SQTIHQWPATLVQPVGSPLSLECTVEGTSNPNLYWYRQAAGRGLQLLFYSVGIGQISSEVPQNLSASRPQDRQFILSSKKLLLSDSGFYLCAWRSGTGSNEQYFGPGTRLTVT.

This clone appeared a few times. The genes are TRBV11-3 and TRBJ2-1; 8 bases map to TRBD2. With V trimmed by 2 bases and J by 10 bases, 13 bases remained unmatched. Per the germline V gene, CDR1 is SGHNT and CDR2 is YENEEA. The CDR3 has 16 residues. In DNA form, the CDR3 reads TGTGCCAGCAGCTTATATACCGGGACTAGGGGTAGGGAGCAGTTCTTC. Its protein is CASSLYTGTRGREQFF.

The CDR3, as DNA: TGTGCCAGCAGCCGGGACACCTGGGGGACTGAAGCTTTCTTT. Protein sequence: CASSRDTWGTEAFF. The genes are TRBV7-9 and TRBJ1-1, with D possibly matching TRBD1 (6 bases). This CDR3 contains 14 residues. Germline-derived CDR1 and CDR2 are SEHNR and FQNEAQ (reference sequence). Trimming stripped 5 bases from V and 5 bases from J, with 15 bases between. The whole variable domain, filled in from reference TRBV7-9 and TRBJ1-1, reads DTGVSQNPRHKITKRGQNVTFRCDPISEHNRLYWYRQTLGQGPEFLTYFQNEAQLEKSRLLSDRFSAERPKGSFSTLEIQRTEQGDSAMYLCASSRDTWGTEAFFGQGTRLTVV.

This clone appeared once. CDR3 coding DNA: TGTGCCAGCAGCCCAACAGGGTGGACTGAAGCTTTCTTT. Encoded protein: CASSPTGWTEAFF. J is TRBJ1-1 and V is TRBV5-6, with D possibly matching TRBD1 (6 bases). This CDR3 spans 13 amino acids. The V end lost 4 bases, the J end lost 5 bases, and 12 bases lay between the germline ends. The germline V gene has CDR1 SGHDT and CDR2 YYEEEE.

The CDR3 DNA reads TGTGCCAGCAGCCAAACGGCGGGAGTATGGGGGGCCAACGTCCTGACTTTC. It encodes CASSQTAGVWGANVLTF. This chain joins TRBV3-1 (or the pseudogene TRBV3-2) and TRBJ2-6; 7 bases align to TRBD2. V was clipped by 2 bases and J by 4 bases; unmatched bases: 8. Germline CDR1 LGHDT, CDR2 YNNKEL (reference sequence). The CDR3 totals 17 residues.

The CDR3 reads CASSFQGNQPQHF. CDR3 sequence (DNA): TGTGCCAGCAGCTTCCAGGGCAATCAGCCCCAGCATTTT. The V and J genes are TRBV7-9 and TRBJ1-5; D is unclear. The V end was cut by 3 bases, the J end by 2 bases, with 5 bases between. Germline V gene sequence: CDR1 SEHNR, CDR2 FQNEAQ (reference sequence). The CDR3 spans 13 residues.

The rearrangement uses TRBV10-3 and TRBJ2-7, with a possible D match to TRBD2 (6 bases). The germline gives CDR1 ENHRY, CDR2 SYGVKD. This CDR3 spans 14 amino acids. V was trimmed by 5 bases and J by 2 bases, leaving 13 bases between them. In nucleotides, the CDR3 is TGTGCCATCAGTACCGGGACTTTCGCCTACGAGCAGTACTTC. Its translation is CAISTGTFAYEQYF.

V gene TRBV7-9 combines with J gene TRBJ2-7, with 10 nucleotides matching TRBD2. The CDR3 runs to 13 residues. After removal of 1 base from V and 9 bases from J, the junction contained 3 bases not matched to a gene. Germline CDR1 reads SEHNR; CDR2 reads FQNEAQ (reference sequence). The CDR3 DNA is TGTGCCAGCAGCTTAGGAGCGGGGGGGTCGCAGTACTTC. Translation: CASSLGAGGSQYF. Full variable domain (missing parts from reference TRBV7-9 and TRBJ2-7): DTGVSQNPRHKITKRGQNVTFRCDPISEHNRLYWYRQTLGQGPEFLTYFQNEAQLEKSRLLSDRFSAERPKGSFSTLEIQRTEQGDSAMYLCASSLGAGGSQYFGPGTRLTVT.

The chain links TRBV11-2 to TRBJ2-1; TRBD2 agrees at 13 bases. Trimming removed 1 base from V and 7 bases from J; junction bases left unmatched: 1. This CDR3 contains 15 residues. Per the germline V gene, CDR1 is SGHAT and CDR2 is FQNNGV. CDR3 DNA sequence: TGTGCCAGCAGCTTAGGACTAGCGGGGGGTAATGAGCAGTTCTTC. Its translation: CASSLGLAGGNEQFF.

The chain is built from TRBV13 and TRBJ2-1; 8 bases map to TRBD2. This CDR3 has 14 amino acids. In germline, CDR1 is PRHDT, CDR2 FYEKMQ (reference sequence). V lost 4 bases, J lost 9 bases, and 8 bases stayed unmatched. The chain's CDR3 is CASSSGLGFTEQFF. The CDR3, as DNA: TGTGCCAGCAGCTCGGGACTAGGGTTTACTGAGCAGTTCTTC.

This chain joins TRBV5-4 and TRBJ2-2; weak D call: TRBD2 (5 bases). The CDR3 is 16 residues long. V lost 4 bases, J lost 3 bases, and 16 bases lay in between. The germline CDR1 and CDR2 sequences are SGHNT and YYREEE (reference sequence). The CDR3 nucleotides are TGTGCCAGCAGCCTAAGGATTCTAGCAGACACCGGGGAGCTGTTTTTT. Its translation: CASSLRILADTGELFF.

CDR3 sequence (DNA): TGCGCCAGCAGCCCGGGACAGGGGGCGGGGAATGAGCAGTTCTTC. Its translation is CASSPGQGAGNEQFF. The chain uses TRBV5-1 and TRBJ2-1, with 12 bases matching TRBD1. V lost 4 bases and J lost 7; bases outside the gene matches: 6. The CDR3 contains 15 residues. Germline V lookup: CDR1 SGHRS, CDR2 YFSETQ.